The T cell receptor (beta chain) under discussion was sequenced for a study of shared clonotypes between healthy human individuals. The CDR3 sequence is 14 residues long. Germline V lookup: CDR1 MDHEN, CDR2 SYDVKM. V dropped 6 bases and J dropped 6 bases, with 17 bases sitting between them. Naive CD8 cells were CD45RO-negative, positively selected for CCR7, excluding terminally differentiated effector memory CD45RA+ cells. Assay: immunoSEQ multiplex PCR; the TCRdb copy retains only in-frame clones and omits some. The top ten clones hold roughly 1.2% of a sample with roughly 1,800,000 clones, approximately 95% of them seen once.

The source material was naive CD8+ T cells sorted from blood. This receptor was taken from a man between 18 and 35 years old in good health. The chain has TRBV28 and TRBJ1-2; perhaps TRBD1 as D (5 bases). CDR3 in DNA: TGTGCCAGCAGCGAAACGGGACTCGCGAATGGCTACACCTTC. Residues: CASSETGLANGYTF.